The 11 T cell receptor beta chains listed next were all sequenced from one sample in a study of blood T cells in healthy people across ages. It was with a sample-barcoded 5' primer and a J-beta primer mix that a second PCR of about 6 to 12 cycles was run. MiXCR, applied by TCRdb to the 5' RACE reads, yields one record per CDR3 protein. The sample holds 650,000 to 1,000,000 distinct CDR3 sequences, around 34% seen once. Sequencing was performed on blood. These TCRs come from a man younger than 35 in good health.

This sequence joins TRBV5-1 and TRBJ2-1; 9 bases line up with TRBD2. Trimming removed 4 bases from V and 2 bases from J; junction bases left unmatched: 7. Germline lookup yields CDR1 SGHRS and CDR2 YFSETQ. This CDR3 contains 16 residues. The CDR3 spells CASSDKAGGAYNEQFF. The CDR3 DNA reads as TGCGCCAGCAGCGATAAAGCGGGGGGCGCCTACAATGAGCAGTTCTTC.

The chain couples TRBV12-3 or TRBV12-4 to TRBJ1-6; TRBD1 is a possible D gene (5 bases). CDR3 size: 15 residues. Trimming pared 2 bases from V and 4 bases from J, leaving 9 bases between. For the CDR3, the DNA is TGTGCCAGCAGTTTACGCGGGGGGTATAATTCACCCCTCCACTTT. Its translation is CASSLRGGYNSPLHF.

This clonotype was counted a single time. This chain connects TRBV12-3 or TRBV12-4 to TRBJ1-6, with a possible D match to TRBD1 (6 bases). V lost 2 bases to trimming and J lost 5 bases, with 7 bases between them. CDR3 length equals 14 residues. CDR3 in amino acids: CASSLQGNNSPLHF. As DNA, the CDR3 is TGTGCCAGCAGTTTACAGGGGAATAATTCACCCCTCCACTTT.

The chain uses TRBV12-3 or TRBV12-4 and TRBJ2-7, with 7 bases matching TRBD1. The CDR3 extends over 14 amino acids. J was trimmed by 2 bases and V by 6 bases; bases with no gene match: 7. The CDR3 DNA sequence: TGTGCCAGCAGGCCCGGGACAGAACCCTACGAGCAGTACTTC. This codes for CASRPGTEPYEQYF.

The chain couples TRBV5-1 to TRBJ2-5, with D possibly TRBD1 on 6 matching bases. The CDR3 length is 15 residues. The V gene lost 4 bases and the J gene lost 1 base, with 14 bases spanning the gap. Germline V gives CDR1 SGHRS, CDR2 YFSETQ. The CDR3 reads CASSHTGSFQETQYF. In DNA form, the CDR3 reads TGCGCCAGCAGCCACACAGGGTCCTTCCAAGAGACCCAGTACTTC.

The V gene is TRBV29-1, the J gene TRBJ2-1; TRBD1 might be the D (5 bases). The DNA end lines up better with TRBJ2-7; the J call may be wrong. Per the germline V gene, CDR1 is SQVTM and CDR2 is ANQGSEA. The CDR3 length is 14 residues. CDR3: CSIWGSPGRNEQYF. CDR3 DNA: TGCAGCATTTGGGGCTCCCCCGGGCGGAATGAGCAGTACTTC.

The rearrangement uses TRBV4-3 and TRBJ2-3, with TRBD2 matching 11 bases. The J segment lost 3 bases and the V segment lost 1 base, leaving 6 bases of the junction unmatched. This CDR3 has 17 amino acids. Germline CDR1 and CDR2: LGHNA and YSLEER. The chain's CDR3 is CASSQGSGGARTDTQYF. Here the CDR3 DNA reads TGCGCCAGCAGCCAAGGTAGCGGGGGGGCCAGGACAGATACGCAGTATTTT.

This clonotype appeared a few times. This chain connects TRBV14 to TRBJ1-6; 7 nucleotides align to TRBD1. The CDR3 has 14 residues. Trimming cost V 5 bases and J 3 bases; bases outside gene matches: 1. Germline CDR1 is SGHDN and CDR2 is FVKESK. CDR3 nucleotides: TGTGCCAGCAGCGACAGGGTCTATAATTCACCCCTCCACTTT. Protein product: CASSDRVYNSPLHF.

The chain's CDR3 is CASSPWGLTDTQYF. CDR3 sequence (DNA): TGTGCCAGCAGCCCCTGGGGGCTCACAGATACGCAGTATTTT. J is TRBJ2-3 and V is TRBV4-2, with D tentatively TRBD1 (6 bases). V lost 4 bases and J 2 bases, leaving 10 bases between the germline ends. The germline CDR1 and CDR2 sequences are LGHNA and YNFKEQ. The CDR3 spans 14 residues.

This clonotype was counted between two and nine times. V and J are TRBV12-3 or TRBV12-4 and TRBJ2-1, with D perhaps TRBD2 (5 bases). Trimming pared 1 base from V and 5 bases from J, leaving 9 bases between. The CDR3 runs to 14 residues. Here the CDR3 reads CASSLVERDNEQFF. The CDR3 nucleotides read TGTGCCAGCAGTTTAGTGGAGAGGGACAATGAGCAGTTCTTC.

The chain couples TRBV6-1 to TRBJ2-2; 7 nucleotides agree with TRBD1. The CDR3 covers 15 residues. Germline V CDR1 and CDR2: MNHNS, SASEGT. Trimming removed 7 bases from V and 3 bases from J; junction bases left unmatched: 8. Here the CDR3 DNA reads TGTGCCAGCACACAAGACAGGGCGTACACCGGGGAGCTGTTTTTT. Amino acids: CASTQDRAYTGELFF.